This T cell receptor beta chain was profiled in a study of early T cells in non-severe SARS-CoV-2 infection. Turning to the study itself: It was bulk RNA from unsorted whole blood that was sequenced, and the chains were unpaired. Study-level points and caveats: Matching with VDJdb favored anti-spike CD8 responses (missing private and CD4 specificities).

Individual cDNA molecules were tagged with unique molecular identifiers. MiXCR was run by TCRdb on the 5' RACE reads, yielding one entry per CDR3 protein. The sample consists of about 92,000 distinct CDR3 sequences, over 13% of them appearing once. V lost 4 bases and J 4 bases, leaving 13 bases between the germline ends. This CDR3 comprises 15 residues. This clonotype was seen repeatedly, ten times or more. Its antigen is undetermined. The rearrangement links TRBV12-3 or TRBV12-4 to TRBJ2-2; D gene ambiguous. This TCR was recovered from an adult who was a healthcare worker with PCR-confirmed SARS-CoV-2 infection or an uninfected control (not recorded which). Input material: whole blood. This chain's CDR3 is CASSSYPSSTGELFF. The CDR3 nucleotides are TGTGCCAGCAGTTCCTATCCATCGAGCACCGGGGAGCTGTTTTTT.